This T cell receptor beta chain emerged from a study of identical twins. Study results and caveats: High-abundance cord blood beta clonotypes had fewer insertions; memory repertoires showed none.

Looked up from germline, CDR1 is MNHEY and CDR2 is SMNVEV (reference sequence). V was cut by 7 bases and J by 10 bases, with 20 bases left in between. There are 15 residues in the CDR3. This clonotype was picked up many times. Its antigen remains unknown. TCRdb used MiXCR to reprocess the 5' RACE reads, holding one entry per CDR3 protein. The sample has more than 650,000 distinct CDR3 sequences, approximately 6.1% seen once; the top ten hold 1.5% to 2%. The receptor was derived from a man between 18 and 35 years old in good health. The sequenced material came from naive T cells sorted from blood. J is TRBJ1-6 and V is TRBV27; D not resolved. In DNA form, the CDR3 reads TGTGCCAGCACCCAGGACGGCAGTCGGAGCTCACCCCTCCACTTT. As protein: CASTQDGSRSSPLHF.